These T cell receptor beta chains were read from a single sample in a study of blood T cell repertoires in COVID-19. The data were produced by immunoSEQ multiplex PCR, yet TCRdb's version contains in-frame clones alone and is incomplete. The repertoire has roughly 240,000 clones, roughly nine tenths of them found once; the top ten carry 1.5% to 2%. Sequencing used peripheral blood. The source of these receptors is a woman in her fifties or sixties who had recovered from COVID-19. CDR3s include the opening cysteine and the closing phenylalanine or tryptophan. The D gene is left open where the match is weak. Expanded clones are given a class, and other clones once, few, many or no size at all.

size	V	J	D	DNA	CDR3
.	TRBV7-8	TRBJ2-5	TRBD2	TGTGCCAGCAGCTCCAACCCCGGGACTAACAGAGAGACCCAGTACTTC	CASSSNPGTNRETQYF
.	TRBV5-4	TRBJ2-1	.	TGTGCCAGCAGCTTGGCCCAGAATAAGAATGAGCAGTTCTTC	CASSLAQNKNEQFF
.	TRBV4-2	TRBJ2-2	TRBD1	TGTGCCAGCAGCCACGACTCCTCGGACAGGGCGTCAACCGGGGAGCTGTTTTTT	CASSHDSSDRASTGELFF
.	TRBV9	TRBJ1-1	TRBD1	TGTGCCAGCAGCACTGGGACAGTTAACACTGAAGCTTTCTTT	CASSTGTVNTEAFF
.	TRBV3-1/TRBV3-2	TRBJ1-5	TRBD1	TGTGCCAGCAGCCAAGGGACAGGGGTTCGGCGGCAGCCCCAGCATTTT	CASSQGTGVRRQPQHF
once	TRBV4-2	TRBJ2-1	TRBD2	TGTGCCAGCAGCCAAGCCCCTACGGGGGGGTACAATGAGCAGTTCTTC	CASSQAPTGGYNEQFF
.	TRBV5-8	TRBJ1-2	.	TGTGCCAGCAGCTTCGGCAGGCACAACTATGGCTACACCTTC	CASSFGRHNYGYTF
.	TRBV11-3	TRBJ2-1	TRBD2	TGTGCCAGCAGCTTACTACCTAGCGGGGGACCCAATGAGCAGTTCTTC	CASSLLPSGGPNEQFF
.	TRBV18	TRBJ1-2	.	TGTGCCAGCTCAGAGCTACAGGCCTACTATGGCTACACCTTC	CASSELQAYYGYTF
.	TRBV28	TRBJ2-7	TRBD1	TGTGCCAGCAGTTTAGAGCGATACGGGACAGGGTCCTACGAGCAGTACTTC	CASSLERYGTGSYEQYF
many	TRBV5-6	TRBJ1-5	.	TGTGCCAGCAGCTGGGGGCAGAAAAATCAGCCCCAGCATTTT	CASSWGQKNQPQHF
.	TRBV19	TRBJ1-1	.	TGTGCCAGTAGTATAGTGGCAGGCACTGAAGCTTTCTTT	CASSIVAGTEAFF
.	TRBV7-9	TRBJ2-5	TRBD2	TGTGCCAGCAGCCTTACTAGCGGGGGGCCCCAAGAGACCCAGTACTTC	CASSLTSGGPQETQYF
.	TRBV18	TRBJ2-7	TRBD1	TGTGCCAGCTCACCACCGAGGACAGGGGGTCGACAAGGTTACGAGCAGTACTTC	CASSPPRTGGRQGYEQYF
once	TRBV7-3	TRBJ1-6	.	TGTGCCAGCAGCGAGGGGGGGCAGGATAATTCACCCCTCCACTTT	CASSEGGQDNSPLHF
.	TRBV28	TRBJ2-2	.	TGTGCCAGCAACCCCCAGGGTCCCGGGGAGCTGTTTTTT	CASNPQGPGELFF
.	TRBV19	TRBJ2-7	TRBD1	TGTGCCAGTAGTATAGTTCAGGGGGTCTTCGAGCAGTACTTC	CASSIVQGVFEQYF
.	TRBV28	TRBJ1-1	TRBD1	TGTGCCAGCAGCTCCACAGGGGCGATAAACACTGAAGCTTTCTTT	CASSSTGAINTEAFF
.	TRBV28	TRBJ2-5	.	TGTGCCAGCACCACACCCAAGGAAGACGGGGAGACCCAGTACTTC	CASTTPKEDGETQYF
once	TRBV7-2	TRBJ1-5	.	TGTGCCAGCAGCTCACAGGGCTACAATCAGCCCCAGCATTTT	CASSSQGYNQPQHF
.	TRBV6-5	TRBJ2-2	.	TGTGCCAGCAAAGCCCTTGTGGGGGAGCTGTTTTTT	CASKALVGELFF
.	TRBV7-2	TRBJ2-5	TRBD1	TGTGCCAGCAGCCTTTTTGGGACAGGGGAAGAGACCCAGTACTTC	CASSLFGTGEETQYF
.	TRBV4-3	TRBJ2-1	TRBD2	TGCGCCAGCAGCCCCTCTCGGGGGGGCTGGTCCTACAATGAGCAGTTCTTC	CASSPSRGGWSYNEQFF
.	TRBV11-2	TRBJ1-6	TRBD1	TGTGCCAGCAGCTTAGGACAGGGGGCTGGTTATAATTCACCCCTCCACTTT	CASSLGQGAGYNSPLHF
.	TRBV5-1	TRBJ2-3	TRBD1	TGCGCCAGCAGCTTCCAGGGGGCGTCAGAAGATACGCAGTATTTT	CASSFQGASEDTQYF
.	TRBV19	TRBJ2-3	TRBD1	TGTGCCAGCGGACAGGGGCGAGATACGCAGTATTTT	CASGQGRDTQYF
.	TRBV2	TRBJ2-1	TRBD2	TGTGCCAGCAGTTCCCAGCGGGGGGGCAGCGATGAGCAGTTCTTC	CASSSQRGGSDEQFF
once	TRBV5-1	TRBJ1-2	.	TGCGCCAGCAGCCCCGCCAGGGCGTCATTTGGCTACACCTTC	CASSPARASFGYTF
.	TRBV4-2	TRBJ2-1	TRBD2	TGTGCCAGCAGCGCCCCCCGGGGGGGAGGAAGCTCCTACAATGAGCAGTTCTTC	CASSAPRGGGSSYNEQFF
.	TRBV19	TRBJ1-1	TRBD1	TGTGCCAGTAGTATCCGGCGAACAGGGGGCCGACGAGCTTTCTTT	CASSIRRTGGRRAFF
.	TRBV7-9	TRBJ1-1	.	TGTGCCAGCAGCTTTGGTATGAGCACTGAAGCTTTCTTT	CASSFGMSTEAFF
.	TRBV18	TRBJ1-4	TRBD1	TGTGCCAGCTCACCACCGTCGGAGACAGGGATTTTGTTTTTT	CASSPPSETGILFF
.	TRBV7-3	TRBJ2-1	.	TGTGCCAGCAGACTAGACAATGAGCAGTTCTTC	CASRLDNEQFF
.	TRBV12-3/TRBV12-4	TRBJ1-2	TRBD1	TGTGCCAGCAGTCATGGGGACAGGGGGCGAATTAACTTC	CASSHGDRGRINF
.	TRBV12-3/TRBV12-4	TRBJ2-7	.	TGTGCCAGCAGTTTTGGGCGGGGCTACGAGCAGTACTTC	CASSFGRGYEQYF
.	TRBV15	TRBJ2-7	TRBD1	TGTGCCACCAGCAGATCGGGGACAGGGGGACGCGAGCAGTACTTC	CATSRSGTGGREQYF
.	TRBV3-1/TRBV3-2	TRBJ2-1	TRBD2	TGTGCCAGCAGCCAAGTTACTAGCGGGTGGGTGGAGCAGTTCTTC	CASSQVTSGWVEQFF